The 5 T cell receptor beta chains reported below all come from one sample, sequenced in a study of somatic mutations in cytotoxic T cells in rheumatoid arthritis. TCRdb keeps only in-frame clones here, not all; method: immunoSEQ multiplex PCR. The sample includes 10,000 or so clones, over 75% of them seen just once. The sample consisted of CD4+ T cells sorted from blood. The receptors were sampled from a woman younger than 35 with rheumatoid arthritis.

V and J are TRBV10-3 and TRBJ2-4, with 7 bases that match TRBD2. The length of the CDR3 is 14 residues. V shed 10 bases, J shed 7 bases, and the junction held 13 bases outside the gene matches. CDR1 is ENHRY, CDR2 SYGVKD, per germline. For the CDR3, the DNA is TGTGCCACGAGGGGAGGGGCGGGTACGAACATTCAGTACTTC. It yields the protein CATRGGAGTNIQYF.

The chain uses TRBV21-1 and TRBJ2-7; TRBD1, the table's D call, was not compared with the DNA. TRBV21-1 is described as a pseudogene. This CDR3 region has 16 residues. CDR3 nucleotide sequence: TGTGCCAGCAGCCCAGACCATTGGACAGGGGCCTACGAGCAGTACTTC. It is translated as CASSPDHWTGAYEQYF.

The V and J genes are TRBV4-2 and TRBJ1-5; D remains ambiguous. Trimming removed 0 bases at V and 3 bases at J, with 12 bases between. Germline loops: CDR1 LGHNA, CDR2 YNFKEQ. CDR3 size: 16 residues. This CDR3 reads CASSQDRGKDNQPQHF. DNA for the CDR3: TGTGCCAGCAGCCAAGATAGAGGTAAGGACAATCAGCCCCAGCATTTT.

This clone came up once. The chain joins TRBV27 to TRBJ1-5; 10 bases are a match to TRBD1. V shed 5 bases and J 7 bases; nucleotides not matched to a gene: 5. The CDR3 extends over 14 amino acids. Germline CDR1 is MNHEY and CDR2 is SMNVEV (reference sequence). This CDR3 reads CASSKTGGRQPQHF. The CDR3 DNA sequence: TGTGCCAGCAGTAAGACAGGGGGCAGGCAGCCCCAGCATTTT.

The J gene is TRBJ1-1, the V gene TRBV27, with 11 bases fitting TRBD1. Unmatched junction bases numbered 14, after V lost 3 bases and J lost 8 bases. Germline CDR1 MNHEY, CDR2 SMNVEV (reference sequence). The CDR3 is 17 amino acids. The CDR3 bases are TGTGCCAGCAGTTTTTTGGGGACAGGGGGATTTCCGCTGGAAGCTTTCTTT. Translated: CASSFLGTGGFPLEAFF.